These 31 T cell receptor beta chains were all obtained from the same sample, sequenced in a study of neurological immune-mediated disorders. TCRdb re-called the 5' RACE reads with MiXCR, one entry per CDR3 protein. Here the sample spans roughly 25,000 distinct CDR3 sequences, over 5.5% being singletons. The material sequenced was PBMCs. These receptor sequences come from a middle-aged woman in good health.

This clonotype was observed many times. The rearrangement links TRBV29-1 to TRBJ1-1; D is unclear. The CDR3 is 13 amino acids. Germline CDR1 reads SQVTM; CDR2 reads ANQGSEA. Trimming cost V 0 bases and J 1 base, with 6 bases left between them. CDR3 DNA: TGCAGCGTTGAAGAGCGGGCGAACACTGAAGCTTTCTTT. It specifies CSVEERANTEAFF.

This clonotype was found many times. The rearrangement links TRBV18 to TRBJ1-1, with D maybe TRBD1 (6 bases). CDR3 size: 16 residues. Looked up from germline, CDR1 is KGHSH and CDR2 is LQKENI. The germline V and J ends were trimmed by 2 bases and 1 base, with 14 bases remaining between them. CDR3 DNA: TGTGCCAGCTCACCAAAGAACGCGGGGGCGAACACTGAAGCTTTCTTT. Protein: CASSPKNAGANTEAFF. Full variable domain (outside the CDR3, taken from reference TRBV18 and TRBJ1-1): NAGVMQNPRHLVRRRGQEARLRCSPMKGHSHVYWYRQLPEEGLKFMVYLQKENIIDESGMPKERFSAEFPKEGPSILRIQQVVRGDSAAYFCASSPKNAGANTEAFFGQGTRLTVV.

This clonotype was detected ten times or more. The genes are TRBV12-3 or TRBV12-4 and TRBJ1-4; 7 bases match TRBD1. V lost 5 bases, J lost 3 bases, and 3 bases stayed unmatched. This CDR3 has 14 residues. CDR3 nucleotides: TGTGCCAGCAGTGGAGGGACAGCTAATGAAAAACTGTTTTTT. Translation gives CASSGGTANEKLFF.

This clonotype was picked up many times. The CDR3 loop is CSVEKGAGGNYGYTF. The CDR3 coding sequence is TGCAGCGTTGAAAAAGGGGCAGGGGGGAATTATGGCTACACCTTC. V usage is TRBV29-1 and J usage is TRBJ1-2; 7 positions match TRBD1. The ends lost 2 bases at V and 5 bases at J; junction bases unmatched: 11. From germline, CDR1 is SQVTM and CDR2 ANQGSEA. The CDR3 consists of 15 residues.

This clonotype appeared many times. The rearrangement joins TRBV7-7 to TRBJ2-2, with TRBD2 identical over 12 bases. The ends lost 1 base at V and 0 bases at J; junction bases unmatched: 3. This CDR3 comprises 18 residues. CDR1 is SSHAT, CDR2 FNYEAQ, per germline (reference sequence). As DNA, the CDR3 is TGTGCCAGCAGCTTAGGACTAGCGGGAGCCGCGAACACCGGGGAGCTGTTTTTT. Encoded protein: CASSLGLAGAANTGELFF.

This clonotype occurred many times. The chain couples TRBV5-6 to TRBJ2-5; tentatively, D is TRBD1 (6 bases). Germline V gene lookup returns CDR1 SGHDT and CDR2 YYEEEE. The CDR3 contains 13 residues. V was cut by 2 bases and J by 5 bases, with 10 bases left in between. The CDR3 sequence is CASSFARGETQYF. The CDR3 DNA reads TGTGCCAGCAGCTTTGCTAGGGGGGAGACCCAGTACTTC.

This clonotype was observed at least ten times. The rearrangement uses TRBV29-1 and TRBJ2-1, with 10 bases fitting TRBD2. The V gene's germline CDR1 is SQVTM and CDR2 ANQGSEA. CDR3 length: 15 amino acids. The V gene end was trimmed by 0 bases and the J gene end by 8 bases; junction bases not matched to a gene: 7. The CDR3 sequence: CSVEDFEREGYEQFF. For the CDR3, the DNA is TGCAGCGTTGAAGATTTTGAGCGGGAGGGGTATGAGCAGTTCTTC.

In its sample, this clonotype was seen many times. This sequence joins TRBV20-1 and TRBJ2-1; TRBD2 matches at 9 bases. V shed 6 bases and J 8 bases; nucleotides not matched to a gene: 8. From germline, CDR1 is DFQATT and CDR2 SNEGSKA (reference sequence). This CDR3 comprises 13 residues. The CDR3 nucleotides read TGCAGTGCCGCCGGGACTAGCTCCCATGAGCAGTTCTTC. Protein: CSAAGTSSHEQFF.

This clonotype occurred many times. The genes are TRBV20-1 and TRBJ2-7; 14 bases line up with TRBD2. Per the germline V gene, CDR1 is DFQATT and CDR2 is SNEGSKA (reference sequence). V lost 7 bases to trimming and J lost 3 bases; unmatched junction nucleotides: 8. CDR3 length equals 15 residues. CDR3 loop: CSGTPGLAGVYEQYF. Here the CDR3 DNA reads TGCAGTGGTACGCCGGGACTAGCGGGAGTCTACGAGCAGTACTTC.

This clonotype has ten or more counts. CDR3 in amino acids: CSAREGGFPEAFF. CDR3 in DNA: TGCAGTGCTAGAGAAGGGGGTTTCCCTGAAGCTTTCTTT. The V gene is TRBV20-1, the J gene TRBJ1-1; D is possibly TRBD1 (6 bases). The CDR3 extends over 13 amino acids. The V end was cut by 0 bases, the J end by 6 bases, with 11 bases between. Germline CDR1 reads DFQATT; CDR2 reads SNEGSKA (reference sequence).

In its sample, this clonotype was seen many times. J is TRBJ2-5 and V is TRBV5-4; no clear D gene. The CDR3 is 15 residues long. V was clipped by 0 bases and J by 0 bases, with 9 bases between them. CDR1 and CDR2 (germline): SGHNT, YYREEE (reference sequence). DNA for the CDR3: TGTGCCAGCAGCTTGGCAGGCGCGTACCAAGAGACCCAGTACTTC. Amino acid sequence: CASSLAGAYQETQYF. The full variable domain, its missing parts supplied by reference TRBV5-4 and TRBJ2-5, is ETGVTQSPTHLIKTRGQQVTLRCSSQSGHNTVSWYQQALGQGPQFIFQYYREEENGRGNFPPRFSGLQFPNYSSELNVNALELDDSALYLCASSLAGAYQETQYFGPGTRLLVL.

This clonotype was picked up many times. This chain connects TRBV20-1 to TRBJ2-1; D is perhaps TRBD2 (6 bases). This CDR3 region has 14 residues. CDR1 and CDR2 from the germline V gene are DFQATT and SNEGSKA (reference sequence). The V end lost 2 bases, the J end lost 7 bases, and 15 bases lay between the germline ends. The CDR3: CSARLSGQHNEQFF. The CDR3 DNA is TGCAGTGCTAGACTTAGCGGACAACATAATGAGCAGTTCTTC.

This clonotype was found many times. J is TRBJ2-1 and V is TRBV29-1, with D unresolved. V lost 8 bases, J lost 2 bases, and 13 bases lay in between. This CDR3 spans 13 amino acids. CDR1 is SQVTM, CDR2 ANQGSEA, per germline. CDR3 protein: CSLEMAAYNEQFF. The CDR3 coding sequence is TGCAGCTTGGAGATGGCAGCCTACAATGAGCAGTTCTTC.

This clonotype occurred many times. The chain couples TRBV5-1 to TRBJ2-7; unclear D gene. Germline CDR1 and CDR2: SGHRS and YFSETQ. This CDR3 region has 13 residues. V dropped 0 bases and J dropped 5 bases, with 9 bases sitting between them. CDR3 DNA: TGCGCCAGCAGCTTGGCGCTCGTCGACGAGCAGTACTTC. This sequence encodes CASSLALVDEQYF. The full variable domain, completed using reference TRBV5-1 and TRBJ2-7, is KAGVTQTPRYLIKTRGQQVTLSCSPISGHRSVSWYQQTPGQGLQFLFEYFSETQRNKGNFPGRFSGRQFSNSRSEMNVSTLELGDSALYLCASSLALVDEQYFGPGTRLTVT.

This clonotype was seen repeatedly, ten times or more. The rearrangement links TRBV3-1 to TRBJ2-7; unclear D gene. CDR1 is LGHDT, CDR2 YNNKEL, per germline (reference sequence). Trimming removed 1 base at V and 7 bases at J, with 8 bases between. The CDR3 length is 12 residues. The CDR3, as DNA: TGTGCCAGCAGCCAAGGGCTGAGGGAGCAGTACTTC. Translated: CASSQGLREQYF.

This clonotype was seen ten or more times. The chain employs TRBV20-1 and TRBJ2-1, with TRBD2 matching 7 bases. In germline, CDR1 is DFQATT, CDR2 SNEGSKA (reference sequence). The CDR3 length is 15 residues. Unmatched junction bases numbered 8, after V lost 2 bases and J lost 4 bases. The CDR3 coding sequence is TGCAGTGCTAGATCGGTTGCGGGAGAATACAATGAGCAGTTCTTC. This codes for CSARSVAGEYNEQFF.

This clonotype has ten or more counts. The CDR3: CASSSVDNYGYTF. The CDR3 DNA is TGTGCCAGCAGCTCTGTCGATAACTATGGCTACACCTTC. The chain joins TRBV7-9 to TRBJ1-2; D is unresolved. This CDR3 region has 13 residues. Germline CDR1 and CDR2: SEHNR and FQNEAQ (reference sequence). Deletions cut 4 bases from V and 1 base from J, with 7 bases between.

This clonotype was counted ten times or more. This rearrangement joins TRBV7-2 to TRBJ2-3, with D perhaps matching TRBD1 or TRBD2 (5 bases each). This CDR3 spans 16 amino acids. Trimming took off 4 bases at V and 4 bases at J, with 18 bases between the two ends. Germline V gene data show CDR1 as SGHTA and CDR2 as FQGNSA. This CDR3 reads CASSSLTGPPADTQYF. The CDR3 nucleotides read TGTGCCAGCAGCTCTCTAACGGGACCCCCCGCAGATACGCAGTATTTT.

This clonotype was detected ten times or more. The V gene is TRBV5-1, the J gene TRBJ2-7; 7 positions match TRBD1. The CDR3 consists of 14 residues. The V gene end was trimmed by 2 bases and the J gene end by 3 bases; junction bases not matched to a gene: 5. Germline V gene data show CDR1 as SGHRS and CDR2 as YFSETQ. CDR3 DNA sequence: TGCGCCAGCAGCTTACGTGCAGGGGGCTACGAGCAGTACTTC. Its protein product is CASSLRAGGYEQYF.

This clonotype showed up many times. The CDR3 reads CASIGQGFLEQFF. CDR3 nucleotide sequence: TGTGCCAGCATAGGACAGGGTTTTCTCGAGCAGTTCTTC. This chain uses TRBV2 with TRBJ2-1, with 8 positions matching TRBD1. CDR3 length equals 13 residues. V trimming: 7 bases; J trimming: 10 bases; junction bases outside the gene matches: 9. Germline assignment: CDR1 SNHLY and CDR2 FYNNEI.

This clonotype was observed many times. CDR3 coding DNA: TGCAGTGCACAGGGGTTTATGAACACTGAAGCTTTCTTT. Its translation: CSAQGFMNTEAFF. The chain employs TRBV20-1 and TRBJ1-1; 7 bases match TRBD1. This CDR3 is 13 amino acids long. After removal of 6 bases from V and 0 bases from J, the junction contained 4 bases not matched to a gene. Germline V gives CDR1 DFQATT, CDR2 SNEGSKA (reference sequence).

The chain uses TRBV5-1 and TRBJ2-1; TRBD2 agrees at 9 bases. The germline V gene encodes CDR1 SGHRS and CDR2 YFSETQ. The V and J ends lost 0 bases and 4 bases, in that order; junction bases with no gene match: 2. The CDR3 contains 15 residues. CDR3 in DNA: TGCGCCAGCAGCTTGGGACTAGCGGAATACAATGAGCAGTTCTTC. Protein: CASSLGLAEYNEQFF.

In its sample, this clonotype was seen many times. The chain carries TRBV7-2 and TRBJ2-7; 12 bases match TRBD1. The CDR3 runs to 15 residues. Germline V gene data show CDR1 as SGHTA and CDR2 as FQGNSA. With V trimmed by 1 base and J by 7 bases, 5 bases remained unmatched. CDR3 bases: TGTGCCAGCAGCTTAGGGGGACAGGGGGCCGGGGAGCAGTACTTC. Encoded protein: CASSLGGQGAGEQYF.

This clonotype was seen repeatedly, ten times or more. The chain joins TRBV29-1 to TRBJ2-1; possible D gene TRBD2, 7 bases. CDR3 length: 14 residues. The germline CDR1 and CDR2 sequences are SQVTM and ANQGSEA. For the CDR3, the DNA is TGCAGATGCTCACGGGGGGCGATTTGGGATGAGCAGTTCTTC. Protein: CRCSRGAIWDEQFF.

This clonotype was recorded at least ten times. The CDR3 nucleotides are TGTGCCAGCAGCTTTAAACAGGGGGCAGAGCAGTTCTTC. This translates into CASSFKQGAEQFF. The rearrangement links TRBV7-2 to TRBJ2-1; 9 nucleotides match TRBD1. The CDR3 spans 13 residues. The trim removed 3 bases at V and 10 bases at J, leaving 4 bases unmatched. Germline-derived CDR1 and CDR2 are SGHTA and FQGNSA.

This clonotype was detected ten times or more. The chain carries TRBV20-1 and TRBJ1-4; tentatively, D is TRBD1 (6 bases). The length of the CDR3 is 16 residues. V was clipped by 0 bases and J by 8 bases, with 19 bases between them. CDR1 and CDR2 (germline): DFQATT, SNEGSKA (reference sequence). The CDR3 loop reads CSARDRSGTPGEKLFF. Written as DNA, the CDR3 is TGCAGTGCTAGAGACCGATCCGGGACACCAGGGGAAAAACTGTTTTTT.

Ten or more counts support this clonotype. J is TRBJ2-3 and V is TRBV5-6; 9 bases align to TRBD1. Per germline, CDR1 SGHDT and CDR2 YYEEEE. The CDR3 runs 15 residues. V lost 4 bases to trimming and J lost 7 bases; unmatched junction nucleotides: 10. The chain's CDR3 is CASSRDRVAGNTQYF. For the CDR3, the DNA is TGTGCCAGCAGCCGGGACAGGGTAGCGGGCAATACGCAGTATTTT.

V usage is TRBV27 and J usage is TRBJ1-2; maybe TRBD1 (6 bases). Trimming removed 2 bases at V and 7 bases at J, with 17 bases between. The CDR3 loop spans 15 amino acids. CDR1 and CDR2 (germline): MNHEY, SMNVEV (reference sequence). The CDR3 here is CASSLAPWTEGGYTF. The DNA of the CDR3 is TGTGCCAGCAGTTTAGCCCCTTGGACAGAGGGTGGCTACACCTTC.

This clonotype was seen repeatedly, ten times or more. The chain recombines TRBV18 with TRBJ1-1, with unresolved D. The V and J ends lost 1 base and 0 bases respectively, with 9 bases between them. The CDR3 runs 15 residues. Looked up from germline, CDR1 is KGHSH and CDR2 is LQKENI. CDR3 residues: CASSPRKQMNTEAFF. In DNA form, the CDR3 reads TGTGCCAGCTCACCACGAAAACAGATGAACACTGAAGCTTTCTTT.

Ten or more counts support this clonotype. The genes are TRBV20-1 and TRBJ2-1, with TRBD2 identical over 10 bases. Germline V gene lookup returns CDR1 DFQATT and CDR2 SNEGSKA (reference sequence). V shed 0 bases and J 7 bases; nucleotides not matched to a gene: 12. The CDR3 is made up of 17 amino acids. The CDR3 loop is CSARERGVSGRVNEQFF. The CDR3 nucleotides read TGCAGTGCTAGAGAAAGAGGGGTGAGCGGGAGGGTGAATGAGCAGTTCTTC.

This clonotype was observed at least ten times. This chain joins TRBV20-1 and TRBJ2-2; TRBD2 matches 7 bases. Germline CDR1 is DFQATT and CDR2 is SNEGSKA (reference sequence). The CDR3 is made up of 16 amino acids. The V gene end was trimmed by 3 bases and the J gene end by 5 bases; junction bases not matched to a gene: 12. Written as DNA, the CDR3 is TGCAGTGCTAGCAACCTACAGAACGGGGGGACCGGGGAGCTGTTTTTT. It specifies CSASNLQNGGTGELFF.